This TCR beta chain was profiled in a study of shared T cell receptors in the human thymus. Germline V gene data show CDR1 as SGHTA and CDR2 as FQGTGA. The CDR3 consists of 16 residues. V lost 5 bases to trimming and J lost 0 bases, with 15 bases between them. Using immunoSEQ multiplex PCR, the repertoire was profiled, and TCRdb retains in-frame clones only, with some absent. The data hold about 660,000 clones, with roughly 90% observed a single time. These data were likewise used in another study, on human thymus T cells. That paper notes: Healthy Finnish infants undergoing corrective surgery for congenital heart defects were the donors. Use of V and J genes seemed skewed within the thymic and blood repertoires.

The chain couples TRBV7-3 to TRBJ2-3; unclear D gene. This TCR was sampled from a boy in the first two years of life with a congenital heart defect. The sample consisted of thymocytes. CDR3 in amino acids: CASSPLPFGSTDTQYF. The DNA for the CDR3 is TGTGCCAGCAGCCCTCTCCCTTTCGGGAGCACAGATACGCAGTATTTT.